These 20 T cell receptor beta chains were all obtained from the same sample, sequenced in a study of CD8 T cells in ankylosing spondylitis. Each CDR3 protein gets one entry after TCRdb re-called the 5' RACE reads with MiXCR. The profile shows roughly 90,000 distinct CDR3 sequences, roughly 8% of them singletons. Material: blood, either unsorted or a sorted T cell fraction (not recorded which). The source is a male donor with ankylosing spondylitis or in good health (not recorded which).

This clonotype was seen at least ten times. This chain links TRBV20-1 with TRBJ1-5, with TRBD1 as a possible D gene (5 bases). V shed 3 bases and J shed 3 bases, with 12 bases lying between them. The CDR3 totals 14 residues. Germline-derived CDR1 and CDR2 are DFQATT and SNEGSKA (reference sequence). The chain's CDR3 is CSASPDSLNQPQHF. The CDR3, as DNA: TGCAGTGCTAGCCCAGACAGCCTCAATCAGCCCCAGCATTTT.

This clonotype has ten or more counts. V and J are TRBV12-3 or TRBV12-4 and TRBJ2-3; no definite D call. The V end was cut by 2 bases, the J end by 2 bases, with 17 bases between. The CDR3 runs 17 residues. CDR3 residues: CASSLKVERVATDTQYF. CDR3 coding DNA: TGTGCCAGCAGTTTAAAAGTTGAACGGGTCGCCACAGATACGCAGTATTTT.

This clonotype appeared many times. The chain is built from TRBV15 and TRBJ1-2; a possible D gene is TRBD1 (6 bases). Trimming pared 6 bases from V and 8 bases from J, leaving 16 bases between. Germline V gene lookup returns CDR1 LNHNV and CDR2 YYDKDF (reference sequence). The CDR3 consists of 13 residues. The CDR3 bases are TGTGCCACCAGGGGACAACCCTATCAGGGCTACACCTTC. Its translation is CATRGQPYQGYTF.

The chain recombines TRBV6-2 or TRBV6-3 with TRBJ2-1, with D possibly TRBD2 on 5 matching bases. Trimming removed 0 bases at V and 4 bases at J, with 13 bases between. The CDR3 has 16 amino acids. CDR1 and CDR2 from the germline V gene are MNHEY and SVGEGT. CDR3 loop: CASSYSPAEDYNEQFF. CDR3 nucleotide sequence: TGTGCCAGCAGTTACTCACCAGCGGAAGATTACAATGAGCAGTTCTTC.

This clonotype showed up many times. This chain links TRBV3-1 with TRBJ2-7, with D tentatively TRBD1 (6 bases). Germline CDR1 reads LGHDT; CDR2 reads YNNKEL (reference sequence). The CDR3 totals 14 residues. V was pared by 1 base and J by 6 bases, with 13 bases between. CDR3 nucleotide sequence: TGTGCCAGCAGCCAAGCGGCCGGGACATCCGAGCAGTACTTC. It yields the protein CASSQAAGTSEQYF.

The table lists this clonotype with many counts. CDR3 amino acids: CATSDRTGGMAGELFF. The CDR3 DNA sequence: TGTGCCACCAGTGATCGTACAGGGGGGATGGCCGGGGAGCTGTTTTTT. This chain joins TRBV24-1 and TRBJ2-2, with TRBD1 identical over 8 bases. The junction had 8 bases not matched to a gene; V was cut back by 3 bases and J by 6 bases. The CDR3 runs 16 residues. Germline CDR1 and CDR2: KGHDR and SFDVKD.

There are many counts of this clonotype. CDR3 DNA sequence: TGTGCCAGCAGCGCCAGCTGGGGCGGTGAGTTCACAGATACGCAGTATTTT. Amino acids: CASSASWGGEFTDTQYF. The rearrangement uses TRBV9 and TRBJ2-3; a weak D match, TRBD1 (5 bases). V shed 3 bases and J shed 2 bases, with 19 bases lying between them. This CDR3 is built from 17 residues. Germline CDR1 reads SGDLS; CDR2 reads YYNGEE.

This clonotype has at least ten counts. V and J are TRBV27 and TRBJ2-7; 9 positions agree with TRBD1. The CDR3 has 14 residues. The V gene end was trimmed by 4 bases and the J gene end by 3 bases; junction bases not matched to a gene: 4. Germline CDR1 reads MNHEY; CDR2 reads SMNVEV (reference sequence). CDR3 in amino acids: CASSYRGLGYEQYF. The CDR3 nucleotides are TGTGCCAGCAGTTACAGGGGGCTTGGCTACGAGCAGTACTTC.

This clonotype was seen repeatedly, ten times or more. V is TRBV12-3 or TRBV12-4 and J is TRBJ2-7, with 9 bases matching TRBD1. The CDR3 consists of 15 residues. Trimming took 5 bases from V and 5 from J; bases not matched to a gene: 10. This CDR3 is CASSRSGTGGDEQYF. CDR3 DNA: TGTGCCAGCAGTCGCTCCGGCACAGGGGGCGACGAGCAGTACTTC.

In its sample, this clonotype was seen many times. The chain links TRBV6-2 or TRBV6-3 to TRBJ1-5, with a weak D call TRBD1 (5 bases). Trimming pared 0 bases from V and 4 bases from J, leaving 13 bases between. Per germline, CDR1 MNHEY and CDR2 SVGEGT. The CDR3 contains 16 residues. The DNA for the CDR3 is TGTGCCAGCAGTTACTCGATTAGGGGTGGGAATCAGCCCCAGCATTTT. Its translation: CASSYSIRGGNQPQHF.

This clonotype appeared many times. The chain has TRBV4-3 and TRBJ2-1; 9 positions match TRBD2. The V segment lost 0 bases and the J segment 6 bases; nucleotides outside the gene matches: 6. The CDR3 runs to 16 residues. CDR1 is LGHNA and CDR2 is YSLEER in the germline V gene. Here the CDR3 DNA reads TGCGCCAGCAGCCAAGATCCGGATAGCGGGGGCAATGAGCAGTTCTTC. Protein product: CASSQDPDSGGNEQFF.

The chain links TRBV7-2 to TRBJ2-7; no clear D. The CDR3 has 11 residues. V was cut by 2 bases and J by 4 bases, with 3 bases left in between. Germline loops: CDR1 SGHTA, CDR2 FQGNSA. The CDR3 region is CASSLNYEQYF. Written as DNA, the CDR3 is TGTGCCAGCAGCTTAAATTACGAGCAGTACTTC.

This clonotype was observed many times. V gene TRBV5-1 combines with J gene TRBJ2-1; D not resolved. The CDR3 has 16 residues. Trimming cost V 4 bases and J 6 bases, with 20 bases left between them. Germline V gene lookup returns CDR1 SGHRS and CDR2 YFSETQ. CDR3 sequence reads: CASSLGPGLIGNEQFF. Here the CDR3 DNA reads TGCGCCAGCAGCCTGGGCCCGGGCCTAATTGGCAATGAGCAGTTCTTC.

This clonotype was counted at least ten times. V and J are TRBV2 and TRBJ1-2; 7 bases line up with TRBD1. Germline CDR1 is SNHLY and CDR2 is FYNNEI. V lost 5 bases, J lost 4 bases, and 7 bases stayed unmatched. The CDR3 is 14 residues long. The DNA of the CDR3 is TGTGCCAGCAGTCGGAAAGGGGGCCTCTATGGCTACACCTTC. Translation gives CASSRKGGLYGYTF.

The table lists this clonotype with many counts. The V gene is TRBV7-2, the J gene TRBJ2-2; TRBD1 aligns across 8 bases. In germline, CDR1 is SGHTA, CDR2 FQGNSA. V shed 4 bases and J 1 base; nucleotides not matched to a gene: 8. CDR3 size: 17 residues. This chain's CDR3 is CASSSRTGPLNTGELFF. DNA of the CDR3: TGTGCCAGCAGCTCAAGGACAGGGCCTTTGAACACCGGGGAGCTGTTTTTT.

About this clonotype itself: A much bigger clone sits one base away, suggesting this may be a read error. Here the CDR3 DNA reads TGTGCCAGCAGCTTACTAGCGGGAGAGGTTTCCTACGGGCAGTACTTC. Protein sequence: CASSLLAGEVSYGQYF. V is TRBV7-8 and J is TRBJ2-7, with 10 nucleotides matching TRBD2. The CDR3 extends over 16 amino acids. CDR1 and CDR2 (germline): SGHVS, FQNEAQ. Full variable domain (remainder filled in from reference TRBV7-8 and TRBJ2-7): GAGVSQSPRYKVAKRGQDVALRCDPISGHVSLFWYQQALGQGPEFLTYFQNEAQLDKSGLPSDRFFAERPEGSVSTLKIQRTQQEDSAVYLCASSLLAGEVSYGQYFGPGTRLTVT.

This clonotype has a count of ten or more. The CDR3 loop reads CASSQGQVTAEAFF. The CDR3 bases are TGTGCCAGCAGCCAAGGACAAGTCACCGCTGAAGCTTTCTTT. The chain couples TRBV4-2 to TRBJ1-1, with D uncertain. The V gene lost 1 base and the J gene lost 6 bases, with 12 bases spanning the gap. Germline loops: CDR1 LGHNA, CDR2 YNFKEQ. The CDR3 extends over 14 amino acids.

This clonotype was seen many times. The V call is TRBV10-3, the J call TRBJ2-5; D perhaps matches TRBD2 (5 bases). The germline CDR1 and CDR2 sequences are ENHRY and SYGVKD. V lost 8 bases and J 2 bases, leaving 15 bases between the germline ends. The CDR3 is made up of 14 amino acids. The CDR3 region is CAIGGSGEQETQYF. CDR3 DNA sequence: TGTGCCATCGGAGGATCCGGGGAACAAGAGACCCAGTACTTC.

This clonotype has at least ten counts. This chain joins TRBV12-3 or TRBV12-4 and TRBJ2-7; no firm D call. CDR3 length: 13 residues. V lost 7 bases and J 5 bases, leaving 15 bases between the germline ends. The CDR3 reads CASTHGPVHEQYF. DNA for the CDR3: TGTGCCAGCACCCACGGCCCCGTCCACGAGCAGTACTTC.

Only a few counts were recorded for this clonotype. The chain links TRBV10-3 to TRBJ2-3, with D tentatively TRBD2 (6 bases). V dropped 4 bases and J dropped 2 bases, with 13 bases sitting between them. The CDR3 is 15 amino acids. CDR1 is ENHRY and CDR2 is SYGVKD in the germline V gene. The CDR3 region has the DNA TGTGCCATCAGTGGCGGGACTGGACTCACAGATACGCAGTATTTT. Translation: CAISGGTGLTDTQYF.